The next 24 T cell receptor beta chains were all read from a single sample in a study of CD8 T cells in ankylosing spondylitis. TCRdb re-derived calls from the 5' RACE reads in MiXCR, one entry per CDR3 protein. Of about 30,000 distinct CDR3 sequences in the sample, around 30% were seen once. The sequenced sample was synovial fluid, either unsorted or a sorted T cell fraction (not recorded which). These receptors were taken from a male donor with ankylosing spondylitis.

This clonotype was counted once. The chain carries TRBV2 and TRBJ1-1; 8 positions match TRBD1. The germline gives CDR1 SNHLY, CDR2 FYNNEI. This CDR3 spans 15 amino acids. Trimming removed 3 bases from V and 2 bases from J; junction bases left unmatched: 5. The CDR3 DNA follows: TGTGCCAGCAGTGATTACAGGGGGGCCAACACTGAAGCTTTCTTT. Translated: CASSDYRGANTEAFF. Looking up the rest from reference TRBV2 and TRBJ1-1 gives the full variable domain: EPEVTQTPSHQVTQMGQEVILRCVPISNHLYFYWYRQILGQKVEFLVSFYNNEISEKSEIFDDQFSVERPDGSNFTLKIRSTKLEDSAMYFCASSDYRGANTEAFFGQGTRLTVV.

The chain recombines TRBV10-3 with TRBJ2-2; 7 bases are a match to TRBD1. In germline, CDR1 is ENHRY, CDR2 SYGVKD. V gave up 4 bases and J gave up 3 bases; unmatched junction bases: 5. This CDR3 spans 15 amino acids. The CDR3 loop reads CAISVRDSYTGELFF. The CDR3 DNA reads as TGTGCCATCAGTGTCCGGGACAGCTACACCGGGGAGCTGTTTTTT.

Only one count was recorded for this clonotype. The V and J genes are TRBV14 and TRBJ2-7; unclear D gene. V lost 1 base to trimming and J lost 4 bases, with 20 bases between them. The CDR3 is 17 residues long. Per the germline V gene, CDR1 is SGHDN and CDR2 is FVKESK. CDR3 amino acids: CASSQVVEDGWTYEQYF. In DNA form, the CDR3 reads TGTGCCAGCAGCCAAGTCGTAGAAGACGGCTGGACGTACGAGCAGTACTTC.

This chain connects TRBV4-1 to TRBJ2-7; no definite D call. V lost 0 bases and J 1 base, leaving 7 bases between the germline ends. The V gene's germline CDR1 is MGHRA and CDR2 YSYEKL. The CDR3 sequence is 14 residues long. The CDR3 region is CASSQDPLSYEQYF. The CDR3 bases are TGCGCCAGCAGCCAAGATCCCCTATCCTACGAGCAGTACTTC.

The chain combines TRBV10-3 with TRBJ2-1; D remains unclear. From germline, CDR1 is ENHRY and CDR2 SYGVKD. V dropped 1 base and J dropped 0 bases, with 10 bases sitting between them. The CDR3 contains 16 residues. The CDR3 coding sequence is TGTGCCATCAGTGAGTACGGATTGAGCTCCTACAATGAGCAGTTCTTC. This translates into CAISEYGLSSYNEQFF.

The V call is TRBV15, the J call TRBJ1-1, with TRBD1 as a possible D gene (5 bases). CDR1 is LNHNV, CDR2 YYDKDF, per germline (reference sequence). The CDR3 sequence is 17 residues long. V dropped 4 bases and J dropped 2 bases, with 20 bases sitting between them. The CDR3 reads CATSTGGGFEVNTEAFF. The CDR3 coding sequence is TGTGCCACCAGCACCGGTGGGGGGTTTGAGGTTAACACTGAAGCTTTCTTT.

This sequence joins TRBV20-1 and TRBJ1-2; D may be TRBD1 (6 bases). Trimming took off 6 bases at V and 4 bases at J, with 15 bases between the two ends. This CDR3 is 13 amino acids long. From germline, CDR1 is DFQATT and CDR2 SNEGSKA (reference sequence). The CDR3 region has the DNA TGCAGTGCCAACGGGGGGCAGGTCTATGGCTACACCTTC. Translation: CSANGGQVYGYTF.

The chain joins TRBV6-1 to TRBJ2-7; D not resolved. The germline CDR1 and CDR2 sequences are MNHNS and SASEGT. Trimming shortened V by 5 bases and J by 3 bases, and 5 bases separated the two germline ends. The CDR3 spans 11 residues. CDR3 coding DNA: TGTGCCAGCAGTACTTACTACGAGCAGTACGTC. It yields the protein CASSTYYEQYV.

This chain connects TRBV7-9 to TRBJ1-6; maybe TRBD1 (5 bases). In germline, CDR1 is SEHNR, CDR2 FQNEAQ (reference sequence). Deletions cut 5 bases from V and 8 bases from J, with 19 bases between. CDR3 length: 16 residues. The CDR3 is CASSSTGQRRDSPLHF. The CDR3 nucleotides read TGTGCCAGCAGCAGTACTGGACAACGAAGGGATTCACCCCTCCACTTT.

This clonotype was recorded a few times. V gene TRBV7-8 combines with J gene TRBJ2-7, with 9 bases that match TRBD1. The J segment lost 0 bases and the V segment lost 3 bases, leaving 3 bases of the junction unmatched. CDR1 is SGHVS and CDR2 is FQNEAQ in the germline V gene. CDR3 length equals 15 residues. CDR3 in amino acids: CASSFGDRDSYEQYF. The CDR3 region has the DNA TGTGCCAGCAGCTTTGGGGACAGGGACTCCTACGAGCAGTACTTC.

This clonotype has more than one count but fewer than ten. The rearrangement links TRBV5-6 to TRBJ2-1, with D uncertain. Germline V CDR1 and CDR2: SGHDT, YYEEEE. Trimming removed 2 bases from V and 6 bases from J, with 9 bases in between. The CDR3 is 13 amino acids. Here the CDR3 reads CASSFGGVNEQFF. In DNA, the CDR3 is TGTGCCAGCAGCTTCGGTGGGGTCAATGAGCAGTTCTTC. The full variable domain, its missing parts supplied by reference TRBV5-6 and TRBJ2-1, is DAGVTQSPTHLIKTRGQQVTLRCSPKSGHDTVSWYQQALGQGPQFIFQYYEEEERQRGNFPDRFSGHQFPNYSSELNVNALLLGDSALYLCASSFGGVNEQFFGPGTRLTVL.

The table lists this clonotype with a few counts. The chain recombines TRBV9 with TRBJ1-5; tentatively, D is TRBD1 (5 bases). This CDR3 has 12 amino acids. Per germline, CDR1 SGDLS and CDR2 YYNGEE. V was pared by 7 bases and J by 6 bases, with 11 bases between. CDR3 in amino acids: CASGEGSQPQHF. The DNA for the CDR3 is TGTGCCAGCGGTGAGGGGTCTCAGCCCCAGCATTTT.

This chain uses TRBV7-9 with TRBJ2-7; D is perhaps TRBD1 or TRBD2 (5 bases each). This CDR3 has 16 amino acids. Trimming pared 6 bases from V and 6 bases from J, leaving 24 bases between. The germline V gene has CDR1 SEHNR and CDR2 FQNEAQ (reference sequence). CDR3 sequence: CASRQMIGTRRVEQYF. Here the CDR3 DNA reads TGTGCCAGCAGACAAATGATTGGGACCAGAAGGGTCGAGCAGTACTTC.

With regard to this clonotype: The CDR3 carries no conserved terminal phenylalanine or tryptophan, so it likely arises from a read error. V is TRBV27 and J is TRBJ1-1; the D gene is possibly TRBD1 (5 bases). The CDR3 contains 15 residues. V was clipped by 5 bases and J by 5 bases, with 18 bases between them. CDR1 MNHEY and CDR2 SMNVEV come from the germline V gene (reference sequence). The CDR3 protein is CASSPTPGGGTEAFS. The CDR3 DNA follows: TGTGCCAGCAGTCCCACGCCGGGCGGGGGAACTGAAGCTTTCTCT.

J is TRBJ2-3 and V is TRBV24-1; D not resolved. Germline CDR1 is KGHDR and CDR2 is SFDVKD. There are 14 residues in the CDR3. Trimming pared 1 base from V and 5 bases from J, leaving 9 bases between. The DNA of the CDR3 is TGTGCCACCAGTGATTTTAGGCCAGAAGATACGCAGTATTTT. It translates to CATSDFRPEDTQYF.

The table lists this clonotype with a few counts. This CDR3 reads CASSREGGSSYNEQFF. Here the CDR3 DNA reads TGTGCCAGCAGCCGGGAGGGGGGGAGCTCCTACAATGAGCAGTTCTTC. The V gene is TRBV7-2, the J gene TRBJ2-1; 8 nucleotides line up with TRBD2. The ends lost 5 bases at V and 0 bases at J; junction bases unmatched: 6. Germline lookup yields CDR1 SGHTA and CDR2 FQGNSA. The CDR3 covers 16 residues.

This clonotype has a count of ten or more. J is TRBJ2-7 and V is TRBV6-1; TRBD1 might be the D (7 bases). The CDR3 sequence is 15 residues long. V was trimmed by 4 bases and J by 4 bases, leaving 17 bases between them. Germline V lookup: CDR1 MNHNS, CDR2 SASEGT. DNA for the CDR3: TGTGCCAGCAGTGCCCTGGAGGGGGCGAAATACGAGCAGTACTTC. Translated, it gives CASSALEGAKYEQYF.

This clonotype has more than one count but fewer than ten. This chain joins TRBV7-9 and TRBJ2-1, with TRBD2 identical over 14 bases. V gave up 3 bases and J gave up 8 bases; unmatched junction bases: 6. The CDR3 sequence is 16 residues long. Per the germline V gene, CDR1 is SEHNR and CDR2 is FQNEAQ (reference sequence). Here the CDR3 reads CASSFLGLAGADEQFF. The CDR3 DNA reads as TGTGCCAGCAGCTTCCTGGGACTAGCGGGAGCCGATGAGCAGTTCTTC.

This chain connects TRBV7-9 to TRBJ2-5; TRBD2 might be the D (6 bases). The CDR3 covers 15 residues. The V and J ends lost 4 bases and 4 bases respectively, with 16 bases between them. CDR1 is SEHNR and CDR2 is FQNEAQ in the germline V gene (reference sequence). The CDR3: CASSSERLGVETQYF. In DNA, the CDR3 is TGTGCCAGCAGCTCAGAGAGACTAGGGGTAGAGACCCAGTACTTC.

This clonotype came up a few times. This chain links TRBV2 with TRBJ2-1; 8 nucleotides align to TRBD2. The junction had 10 bases not matched to a gene; V was cut back by 4 bases and J by 2 bases. The CDR3 sequence is 17 residues long. Germline CDR1 reads SNHLY; CDR2 reads FYNNEI. CDR3 in DNA: TGTGCCAGCAGTGTGCCCCGCCGTAGCGGGGCCTACAATGAGCAGTTCTTC. Protein sequence: CASSVPRRSGAYNEQFF.

This clonotype turned up a few times. The V and J genes are TRBV2 and TRBJ1-5; 7 bases fit TRBD1. With 6 bases clipped from V and 1 base from J, the junction kept 6 bases outside the gene matches. CDR1 is SNHLY and CDR2 is FYNNEI in the germline V gene. The CDR3 has 15 amino acids. CDR3 DNA: TGTGCCAGCAGGGTACAGGGGTACAGCAATCAGCCCCAGCATTTT. Protein product: CASRVQGYSNQPQHF.

The table lists this clonotype with a few counts. The chain is built from TRBV19 and TRBJ2-1; TRBD2 agrees at 12 bases. With 5 bases clipped from V and 7 bases from J, the junction kept 6 bases outside the gene matches. The length of the CDR3 is 15 residues. From germline, CDR1 is LNHDA and CDR2 SQIVND (reference sequence). CDR3 sequence (DNA): TGTGCCAGTAGTTGGCAGACTAGCGGGAGTAATGAGCAGTTCTTC. This codes for CASSWQTSGSNEQFF.

The V and J genes are TRBV5-1 and TRBJ2-1, with D possibly being TRBD1 (7 bases). Germline V gives CDR1 SGHRS, CDR2 YFSETQ. The CDR3 is 18 residues long. V was clipped by 0 bases and J by 0 bases, with 16 bases between them. The CDR3 DNA is TGCGCCAGCAGCTTGGACGGGCGGGACAGAAGCTCCTACAATGAGCAGTTCTTC. Its protein product is CASSLDGRDRSSYNEQFF.

The CDR3 spells CASSPWTGGKGELFF. The CDR3 DNA is TGTGCCAGCAGCCCTTGGACAGGGGGCAAGGGGGAGCTGTTTTTT. The chain employs TRBV6-1 and TRBJ2-2; 11 nucleotides agree with TRBD1. CDR1 is MNHNS and CDR2 is SASEGT in the germline V gene. The CDR3 has 15 residues. V lost 6 bases and J lost 8; bases outside the gene matches: 8.